This TCR beta chain was captured by sequencing in a study of shared clonotypes between healthy human individuals. Study overall: There were three CD4 naive, three CD4 memory, two CD8 naive and one CD8 memory plates per donor. Study-wide results and caveats: Relative to their counterparts shared across all four donors, non-shared clonotypes exhibited diminished generation probabilities.

Germline CDR1 LNHDA, CDR2 SQIVND (reference sequence). CDR3 length equals 17 residues. Trimming shortened V by 4 bases and J by 6 bases, and 24 bases separated the two germline ends. Several immunoSEQ plates received, in even portions, the genomic DNA of each subset. Generated by immunoSEQ multiplex PCR, the TCRdb table keeps only in-frame clones and is missing some. The sample includes under 2,500,000 clones, under 97% of them seen just once. On this clone itself: Its antigen is still unknown.

Splitting of CD4+ cells produced CD45RA+ naive and CD45RA-negative memory subsets. The clonotype originates from a man aged 18 to 29 in good health. The sample comprised naive CD4+ T cells sorted from blood. The subset: CD45RA+ positively selected. The chain carries TRBV19 and TRBJ1-1; D possibly corresponds to TRBD1 (5 bases). The CDR3 DNA reads TGTGCCAGTAGTAAGGGTGGGACCCACCTACTTGTCGCTGAAGCTTTCTTT. It encodes CASSKGGTHLLVAEAFF. Based on the CDR3 plus reference TRBV19 and TRBJ1-1, the full variable domain is DGGITQSPKYLFRKEGQNVTLSCEQNLNHDAMYWYRQDPGQGLRLIYYSQIVNDFQKGDIAEGYSVSREKKESFPLTVTSAQKNPTAFYLCASSKGGTHLLVAEAFFGQGTRLTVV.